Listed below are T cell receptor beta chains from one sample, sequenced in a study of shared clonotypes between healthy human individuals. Using immunoSEQ multiplex PCR, the repertoire was profiled, and TCRdb retains in-frame clones only, with some absent. The repertoire holds roughly 2,000,000 clones, with just under 95% as singletons. Sequenced: naive CD8+ T cells sorted from blood. The origin of the receptors is a man aged 18 to 30 in good health. CDR3s include the opening cysteine and the closing phenylalanine or tryptophan. D genes are given only for firm matches. Not every row has a clone size; where given, it reads once, few, many or a size class.

v_call	clone_size	d_call	j_call	cdr3_aa	cdr3_nt
TRBV29-1	-	-	TRBJ2-7	CSVVLTLHVEQYF	TGCAGCGTCGTACTGACCCTCCATGTTGAGCAGTACTTC
TRBV27	-	-	TRBJ2-3	CASSLYMAEGYTDTQYF	TGTGCCAGCAGTTTATACATGGCGGAGGGCTACACAGATACGCAGTATTTT
TRBV6-5	-	-	TRBJ2-2	CASTTGETNGELFF	TGTGCCAGCACCACGGGGGAAACGAACGGGGAGCTGTTTTTT
TRBV19	-	-	TRBJ1-5	CASRPGPGNQPQHF	TGTGCCAGTAGACCAGGGCCGGGCAATCAGCCCCAGCATTTT
TRBV6-5	-	-	TRBJ2-2	CASSYDGGSGELFF	TGTGCCAGCAGTTACGACGGGGGTTCCGGGGAGCTGTTTTTT
TRBV4-1	-	TRBD1	TRBJ1-2	CASSQGTGGGGYTF	TGCGCCAGCAGCCAAGGGACAGGGGGCGGTGGCTACACCTTC
TRBV2	once	TRBD2	TRBJ2-3	CASPRTSELGDTQYF	TGTGCCAGCCCGAGGACTAGCGAACTGGGAGATACGCAGTATTTT
TRBV18	-	-	TRBJ1-1	CASSPWGGTEAFF	TGTGCCAGCTCACCGTGGGGGGGGACTGAAGCTTTCTTT
TRBV5-6	-	-	TRBJ2-2	CASSSTTGELFF	TGTGCCAGCAGCTCCACCACCGGGGAGCTGTTTTTT
TRBV27	-	TRBD2	TRBJ2-7	CASSLSSGGSEQYF	TGTGCCAGCAGTTTGTCTAGCGGGGGTAGCGAGCAGTACTTC
TRBV15	-	TRBD2	TRBJ2-5	CATRGGLAGWQQETQYF	TGTGCCACCAGAGGAGGGCTAGCGGGATGGCAACAAGAGACCCAGTACTTC
TRBV9	-	TRBD1	TRBJ2-1	CASSGLRDRDGNEQFF	TGTGCCAGCAGCGGCCTCCGGGACAGGGACGGCAATGAGCAGTTCTTC
TRBV4-1	-	-	TRBJ1-1	CASSQGDPLYGTEAFF	TGCGCCAGCAGCCAGGGGGACCCTCTTTACGGCACTGAAGCTTTCTTT
TRBV2	-	-	TRBJ1-3	CASSYGLTSGNTIYF	TGTGCCAGCAGCTACGGACTCACCTCTGGAAACACCATATATTTT
TRBV6-6	once	-	TRBJ1-4	CASSYSGANEKLFF	TGTGCCAGCAGTTACTCAGGGGCAAATGAAAAACTGTTTTTT
TRBV5-1	-	TRBD1	TRBJ2-7	CASSLDGTGGAFHEQYF	TGCGCCAGCAGCTTGGATGGAACAGGGGGCGCTTTCCACGAGCAGTACTTC
TRBV7-9	-	-	TRBJ1-4	CASSFSLTDLYNEKLFF	TGTGCCAGCAGCTTTTCTTTAACAGATCTCTATAATGAAAAACTGTTTTTT
TRBV4-1	-	TRBD1	TRBJ2-7	CASSLGDRGYEQYF	TGCGCCAGCAGCCTTGGGGACAGGGGCTACGAGCAGTACTTC